This T cell receptor (beta chain) was captured in a study of blood T cells in healthy people across ages. General study points: Age showed a roughly linear inverse relationship with TCR beta diversity per million T cells.

A note on this clonotype: What it binds is unknown.

The authors ran a second PCR of 7 to 11 cycles using a sample-barcoded 5' primer and a J-beta primer mix. A minimum of 3 million CDR3-containing paired-end reads was obtained for each sample. TCRdb reprocessed the 5' RACE reads with MiXCR, giving one entry per CDR3 protein. The sample records around 790,000 distinct CDR3 sequences, more than 40% being singletons. Germline V gene data show CDR1 as DFQATT and CDR2 as SNEGSKA (reference sequence). The CDR3 length is 16 residues. Trimming removed 4 bases at V and 4 bases at J, with 19 bases between. The chain recombines TRBV20-1 with TRBJ1-4, with D perhaps TRBD1 (6 bases). The clonotype comes from a man in his fifties or sixties in good health. The source material was blood. CDR3 DNA: TGCAGTGCTAACCAGGGGCTTCGCAGTGGTAATGAAAAACTGTTTTTT. It is translated as CSANQGLRSGNEKLFF.